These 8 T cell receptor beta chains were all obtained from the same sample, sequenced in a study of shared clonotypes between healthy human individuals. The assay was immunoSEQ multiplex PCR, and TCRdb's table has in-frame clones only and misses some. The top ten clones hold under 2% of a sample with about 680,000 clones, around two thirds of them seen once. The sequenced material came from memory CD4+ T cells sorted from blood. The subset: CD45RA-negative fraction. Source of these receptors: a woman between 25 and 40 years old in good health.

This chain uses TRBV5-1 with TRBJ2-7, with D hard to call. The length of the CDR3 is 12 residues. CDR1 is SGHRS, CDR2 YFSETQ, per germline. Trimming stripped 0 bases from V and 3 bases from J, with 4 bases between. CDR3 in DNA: TGCGCCAGCAGCTTGGACTTCTACGAGCAGTACTTC. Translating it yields CASSLDFYEQYF.

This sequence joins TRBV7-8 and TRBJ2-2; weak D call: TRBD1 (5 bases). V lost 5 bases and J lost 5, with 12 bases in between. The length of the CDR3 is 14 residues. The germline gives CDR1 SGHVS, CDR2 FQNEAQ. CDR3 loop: CASSRLRVTGELFF. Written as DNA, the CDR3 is TGTGCCAGCAGCCGCCTCAGGGTAACCGGGGAGCTGTTTTTT.

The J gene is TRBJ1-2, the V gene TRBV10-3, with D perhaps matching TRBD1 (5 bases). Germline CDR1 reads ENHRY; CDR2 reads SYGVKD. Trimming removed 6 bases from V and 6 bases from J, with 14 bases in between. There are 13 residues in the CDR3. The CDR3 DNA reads TGTGCCATCAGCCCTGAGGGGATCGATGGCTACACCTTC. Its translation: CAISPEGIDGYTF.

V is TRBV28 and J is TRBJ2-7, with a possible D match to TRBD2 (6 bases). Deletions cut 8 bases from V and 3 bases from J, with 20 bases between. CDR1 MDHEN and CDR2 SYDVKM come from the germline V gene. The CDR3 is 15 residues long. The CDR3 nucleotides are TGTGCCAGCTCCCAGTATCGTAGCGGCCTCTACGAGCAGTACTTC. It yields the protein CASSQYRSGLYEQYF. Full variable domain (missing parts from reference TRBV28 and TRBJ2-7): DVKVTQSSRYLVKRTGEKVFLECVQDMDHENMFWYRQDPGLGLRLIYFSYDVKMKEKGDIPEGYSVSREKKERFSLILESASTNQTSMYLCASSQYRSGLYEQYFGPGTRLTVT.

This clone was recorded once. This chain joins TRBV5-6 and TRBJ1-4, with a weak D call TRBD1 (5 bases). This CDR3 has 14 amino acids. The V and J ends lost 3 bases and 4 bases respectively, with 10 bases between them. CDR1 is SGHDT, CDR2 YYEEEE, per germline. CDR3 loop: CASSSQGVNEKLFF. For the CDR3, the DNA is TGTGCCAGCAGCTCCCAGGGAGTTAATGAAAAACTGTTTTTT.

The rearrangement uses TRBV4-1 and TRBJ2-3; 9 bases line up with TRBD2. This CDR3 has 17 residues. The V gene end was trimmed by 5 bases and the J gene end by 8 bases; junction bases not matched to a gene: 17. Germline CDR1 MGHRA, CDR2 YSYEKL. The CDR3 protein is CASSGGTWREGRGTQYF. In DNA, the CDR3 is TGCGCCAGCAGCGGAGGGACGTGGCGGGAGGGCCGGGGTACGCAGTATTTT.

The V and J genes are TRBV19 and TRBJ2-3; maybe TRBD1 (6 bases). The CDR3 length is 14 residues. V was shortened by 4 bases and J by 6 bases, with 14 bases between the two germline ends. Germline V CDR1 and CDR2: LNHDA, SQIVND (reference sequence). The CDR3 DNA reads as TGTGCCAGTAGTACCCTCCTACAGGGTGATACGCAGTATTTT. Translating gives CASSTLLQGDTQYF.

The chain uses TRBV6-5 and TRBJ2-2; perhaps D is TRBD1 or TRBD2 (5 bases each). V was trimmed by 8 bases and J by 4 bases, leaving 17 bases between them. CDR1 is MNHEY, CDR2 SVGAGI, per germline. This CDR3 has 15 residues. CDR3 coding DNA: TGTGCCAGCGGTGTGAGGGGACCCCTCACCGGGGAGCTGTTTTTT. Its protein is CASGVRGPLTGELFF.